Presented here are 27 T cell receptor beta chains from one specimen sequenced in a study of shared clonotypes between healthy human individuals. Assay: immunoSEQ multiplex PCR; the TCRdb copy retains only in-frame clones and omits some. This repertoire shows more than 2 million clones, about 94% found once; its top ten account for about 1.1%. CD45RO-negative cells were positively selected for CCR7, leaving out terminally differentiated effector memory CD45RA+ cells. Material: naive CD8+ T cells sorted from blood. The receptors shown here come from a man between 18 and 35 years old in good health.

The V and J genes are TRBV5-1 and TRBJ1-2; D gene unclear. With 7 bases removed from V and 7 bases from J, the gap between germline ends came to 14 bases. The CDR3 has 12 amino acids. Germline V gene sequence: CDR1 SGHRS, CDR2 YFSETQ. In nucleotides, the CDR3 is TGCGCCAGCGGAGGGTTTGGGGTTGGCTACACCTTC. Translation gives CASGGFGVGYTF.

The CDR3 here is CASSGEAEQYF. CDR3 sequence (DNA): TGCGCCAGCAGCGGGGAGGCTGAGCAGTACTTC. The rearrangement links TRBV5-1 to TRBJ2-7; perhaps TRBD2 as D (6 bases). CDR3 size: 11 residues. The V end was cut by 4 bases, the J end by 7 bases, with 9 bases between. In germline, CDR1 is SGHRS, CDR2 YFSETQ. Together with reference TRBV5-1 and TRBJ2-7, the CDR3 gives the full variable domain: KAGVTQTPRYLIKTRGQQVTLSCSPISGHRSVSWYQQTPGQGLQFLFEYFSETQRNKGNFPGRFSGRQFSNSRSEMNVSTLELGDSALYLCASSGEAEQYFGPGTRLTVT.

The J gene is TRBJ1-6, the V gene TRBV2; no reliable D call. This CDR3 comprises 16 residues. Trimming pared 6 bases from V and 0 bases from J, leaving 12 bases between. Germline CDR1 SNHLY, CDR2 FYNNEI. This CDR3 reads CASSLGRPSYNSPLHF. The CDR3 nucleotides read TGTGCCAGCAGCTTAGGCCGGCCCTCCTATAATTCACCCCTCCACTTT.

This clone showed up just once. The CDR3 loop reads CASSPEQGARETQYF. The CDR3 nucleotides are TGTGCCAGCTCACCAGAGCAGGGGGCTCGGGAGACCCAGTACTTC. The chain combines TRBV18 with TRBJ2-5, with 8 bases fitting TRBD1. The junction had 7 bases not matched to a gene; V was cut back by 2 bases and J by 5 bases. The CDR3 has 15 amino acids. The germline CDR1 and CDR2 sequences are KGHSH and LQKENI.

As regards this clone: The sample carries other DNA sequences with the same CDR3. This chain joins TRBV6-1 and TRBJ2-2; no clear D. From germline, CDR1 is MNHNS and CDR2 SASEGT. Trimming took off 4 bases at V and 4 bases at J, with 4 bases between the two ends. This CDR3 is built from 12 residues. CDR3 amino acids: CASSGGTGELFF. CDR3 coding DNA: TGTGCCAGCAGTGGGGGCACCGGGGAGCTGTTTTTT.

The chain has TRBV4-1 and TRBJ2-3; TRBD1 matches at 7 bases. The CDR3 sequence is 13 residues long. V was clipped by 4 bases and J by 3 bases; unmatched bases: 1. Per the germline V gene, CDR1 is MGHRA and CDR2 is YSYEKL. The CDR3 DNA sequence: TGCGCCAGCAGCCCCAGGGGGACAGATACGCAGTATTTT. As protein: CASSPRGTDTQYF.

The chain uses TRBV5-6 and TRBJ2-7; no reliable D call. The CDR3 extends over 14 amino acids. Trimming stripped 0 bases from V and 2 bases from J, with 9 bases between. Germline loops: CDR1 SGHDT, CDR2 YYEEEE. The CDR3 region has the DNA TGTGCCAGCAGCTTGGTCATTCGACCCTACGAGCAGTACTTC. Protein product: CASSLVIRPYEQYF.

The rearrangement joins TRBV27 to TRBJ1-2, with TRBD1 matching over 7 bases. The V gene's germline CDR1 is MNHEY and CDR2 SMNVEV (reference sequence). The J segment lost 0 bases and the V segment lost 4 bases, leaving 5 bases of the junction unmatched. The CDR3 is 15 amino acids. CDR3 amino acids: CASSSVGTANYGYTF. CDR3 DNA: TGTGCCAGCAGTTCTGTAGGGACAGCTAACTATGGCTACACCTTC.

This clone was seen just once. The rearrangement uses TRBV7-9 and TRBJ1-6; D perhaps matches TRBD1 (6 bases). The CDR3 runs 15 residues. Deletions cut 8 bases from V and 8 bases from J, with 19 bases between. Germline CDR1 is SEHNR and CDR2 is FQNEAQ (reference sequence). The CDR3 loop reads CASRGGGVEHSPLHF. CDR3 coding DNA: TGTGCCAGCCGGGGCGGGGGCGTGGAGCATTCACCCCTCCACTTT.

The chain has TRBV7-6 and TRBJ2-2; D is unresolved. The CDR3 extends over 14 amino acids. Looked up from germline, CDR1 is SGHVS and CDR2 is FNYEAQ. V lost 1 base, J lost 6 bases, and 9 bases lay in between. The CDR3 DNA follows: TGTGCCAGCAGCTTAGGGGCCAGCGCCGGGGAGCTGTTTTTT. This gives the protein CASSLGASAGELFF.

This chain connects TRBV5-4 to TRBJ2-5, with D perhaps TRBD1 or TRBD2 (6 bases each). Per germline, CDR1 SGHNT and CDR2 YYREEE (reference sequence). The CDR3 runs to 13 residues. Between the trimmed V and J ends, which lost 3 bases and 6 bases, there was a span of 12 bases. The CDR3 region is CASSSLGGQTQYF. Written as DNA, the CDR3 is TGTGCCAGCAGCTCCCTTGGGGGGCAGACCCAGTACTTC.

The chain is built from TRBV5-4 and TRBJ2-1; 8 positions match TRBD2. The CDR3 is 13 amino acids. Germline V CDR1 and CDR2: SGHNT, YYREEE (reference sequence). V lost 4 bases and J lost 6; bases outside the gene matches: 3. The CDR3 DNA sequence: TGTGCCAGCAGCGGGACTAGTGTCAATGAGCAGTTCTTC. Protein sequence: CASSGTSVNEQFF.

V usage is TRBV7-9 and J usage is TRBJ1-1, with 8 bases matching TRBD1. The junction had 14 bases not matched to a gene; V was cut back by 2 bases and J by 6 bases. The CDR3 covers 17 residues. Germline CDR1 SEHNR, CDR2 FQNEAQ (reference sequence). The CDR3 here is CASSLTASTGGVPEAFF. CDR3 DNA sequence: TGTGCCAGCAGCTTAACGGCCAGTACAGGGGGAGTCCCTGAAGCTTTCTTT.

The chain recombines TRBV7-2 with TRBJ1-5; D perhaps matches TRBD1 (6 bases). Trimming cost V 1 base and J 0 bases, with 13 bases left between them. Germline loops: CDR1 SGHTA, CDR2 FQGNSA. CDR3 length: 17 residues. The CDR3, as DNA: TGTGCCAGCAGCTTAGTAGCAGGGGTCTATAGCAATCAGCCCCAGCATTTT. As protein: CASSLVAGVYSNQPQHF.

A word on this clone: Germline is not matched at one junction end, which may reflect a read error. The CDR3, as DNA: TGTGCCAGCAGCATAGCCGGGACAGATTACGAGCAGTACTTC. Translation gives CASSIAGTDYEQYF. The chain recombines TRBV7-9 with TRBJ2-7; TRBD1 aligns across 7 bases. The CDR3 consists of 14 residues. Germline-derived CDR1 and CDR2 are SEHNR and FQNEAQ (reference sequence).

The V gene is TRBV10-2, the J gene TRBJ2-3; tentatively, D is TRBD1 (5 bases). The V and J ends lost 3 bases and 3 bases respectively, with 13 bases between them. The CDR3 length is 15 residues. The germline CDR1 and CDR2 sequences are WSHSY and SAAADI. The CDR3: CASSDVGPVTDTQYF. The DNA for the CDR3 is TGCGCCAGCAGTGACGTGGGGCCGGTGACAGATACGCAGTATTTT.

The gene calls are TRBV5-1 and TRBJ2-7, with 8 bases identical to TRBD1. The CDR3 is 14 residues long. Germline values: CDR1 SGHRS, CDR2 YFSETQ. Trimming cost V 5 bases and J 6 bases; bases outside gene matches: 10. In DNA form, the CDR3 reads TGCGCCAGCAGTTCCCGGGACAGGTCCCCCGAGCAGTACTTC. Its protein is CASSSRDRSPEQYF.

Comment on this clone: One end of the junction varies from germline; a read error may be responsible. This chain joins TRBV28 and TRBJ2-7, with D hard to call. The germline gives CDR1 MDHEN, CDR2 SYDVKM. The CDR3 consists of 16 residues. Here the CDR3 reads CASSKSGLLASSEQYF. For the CDR3, the DNA is TGTGCCAGCAGTAAATCGGGCCTCCTGGCATCCTCCGAGCAGTACTTC.

The chain employs TRBV27 and TRBJ2-1; the D gene is possibly TRBD2 (6 bases). V was clipped by 6 bases and J by 4 bases, with 16 bases between them. The CDR3 is 15 residues long. The germline gives CDR1 MNHEY, CDR2 SMNVEV (reference sequence). The CDR3 bases are TGTGCCAGCAGCTCTTCCGGGGGAAGGTACAATGAGCAGTTCTTC. It encodes CASSSSGGRYNEQFF.

This rearrangement joins TRBV5-8 to TRBJ1-3; tentative D call: TRBD1 (6 bases). Trimming took off 2 bases at V and 4 bases at J, with 13 bases between the two ends. The CDR3 has 15 residues. Germline CDR1 reads SGHTS; CDR2 reads YDEGEE. This CDR3 reads CASSFGQRIGNTIYF. In nucleotides, the CDR3 is TGTGCCAGCAGCTTTGGACAGAGAATAGGAAACACCATATATTTT.

CDR3 sequence reads: CASSSRLAGGPGLNDEQFF. For the CDR3, the DNA is TGTGCCAGCAGCTCCCGACTAGCGGGAGGGCCGGGCCTGAACGATGAGCAGTTCTTC. The chain uses TRBV5-4 and TRBJ2-1, with 14 bases matching TRBD2. V shed 3 bases and J 8 bases; nucleotides not matched to a gene: 16. CDR1 and CDR2 (germline): SGHNT, YYREEE (reference sequence). The CDR3 length is 19 residues.

Details on this clone: The same CDR3 also results from other DNA sequences found in this sample. The genes are TRBV7-8 and TRBJ2-7; D not certain. Trimming cost V 2 bases and J 1 base, with 6 bases left between them. Germline V gene sequence: CDR1 SGHVS, CDR2 FQNEAQ. This CDR3 is 13 amino acids long. This chain's CDR3 is CASSLLESYEQYF. As DNA, the CDR3 is TGTGCCAGCAGCTTACTAGAATCCTACGAGCAGTACTTC.

The rearrangement uses TRBV27 and TRBJ1-2; D might be TRBD1 (6 bases). Looked up from germline, CDR1 is MNHEY and CDR2 is SMNVEV (reference sequence). V was trimmed by 0 bases and J by 4 bases, leaving 9 bases between them. This CDR3 contains 14 residues. CDR3 coding DNA: TGTGCCAGCAGTTTATCGCAGGGGAGCTATGGCTACACCTTC. Protein sequence: CASSLSQGSYGYTF.

The CDR3, as DNA: TGTGCCAGCACCCCCGGGACAGGCATCCATGGCTACACCTTC. Protein: CASTPGTGIHGYTF. The chain combines TRBV6-5 with TRBJ1-2; 8 positions match TRBD1. V trimming: 7 bases; J trimming: 6 bases; junction bases outside the gene matches: 10. CDR3 length: 14 residues. Germline V lookup: CDR1 MNHEY, CDR2 SVGAGI.

The V gene is TRBV11-2, the J gene TRBJ1-1, with a possible D match to TRBD1 (5 bases). CDR1 and CDR2 (germline): SGHAT, FQNNGV. CDR3 length equals 15 residues. V was trimmed by 0 bases and J by 2 bases, leaving 10 bases between them. Here the CDR3 DNA reads TGTGCCAGCAGCTTAGATGAGGGGCGAAACACTGAAGCTTTCTTT. It yields the protein CASSLDEGRNTEAFF.

The chain links TRBV7-8 to TRBJ2-1; no firm D call. Germline V gene data show CDR1 as SGHVS and CDR2 as FQNEAQ. The V end was cut by 3 bases, the J end by 6 bases, with 15 bases between. The CDR3 has 15 amino acids. The CDR3 coding sequence is TGTGCCAGCAGCTTTTGGGGTATAGGAATCAATGAGCAGTTCTTC. Protein sequence: CASSFWGIGINEQFF. Full variable domain (outside the CDR3, taken from reference TRBV7-8 and TRBJ2-1): GAGVSQSPRYKVAKRGQDVALRCDPISGHVSLFWYQQALGQGPEFLTYFQNEAQLDKSGLPSDRFFAERPEGSVSTLKIQRTQQEDSAVYLCASSFWGIGINEQFFGPGTRLTVL.

The chain is built from TRBV9 and TRBJ2-1; the D gene is possibly TRBD2 (6 bases). The CDR3 loop spans 15 amino acids. Trimming took 0 bases from V and 4 from J, leaving 11 bases between them. Germline lookup yields CDR1 SGDLS and CDR2 YYNGEE. CDR3 nucleotides: TGTGCCAGCAGCGTAGGACTAGGGTATTACAATGAGCAGTTCTTC. This encodes CASSVGLGYYNEQFF.